Following are 10 T cell receptor beta chains from one sample sequenced in a study of CD8 T cells in ankylosing spondylitis. TCRdb reprocessed the 5' RACE reads with MiXCR, giving one entry per CDR3 protein. The sample carries roughly 200,000 distinct CDR3 sequences, around 13% recorded once. The sequenced sample consisted of blood, either unsorted or a sorted T cell fraction (not recorded which). These receptors all come from a male donor with ankylosing spondylitis or in good health (not recorded which).

V is TRBV4-2 and J is TRBJ2-1; tentative D call: TRBD1 (5 bases). The germline V gene has CDR1 LGHNA and CDR2 YNFKEQ. The CDR3 covers 15 residues. Trimming cost V 0 bases and J 9 bases, with 15 bases left between them. CDR3 amino acids: CASSQDRSGLGEQFF. CDR3 in DNA: TGTGCCAGCAGCCAAGATCGGTCAGGGTTGGGTGAGCAGTTCTTC.

This clonotype was detected a few times. The chain couples TRBV9 to TRBJ2-1; 8 bases map to TRBD1. After removal of 4 bases from V and 3 bases from J, the junction contained 9 bases not matched to a gene. This CDR3 is 16 amino acids long. Germline assignment: CDR1 SGDLS and CDR2 YYNGEE. The CDR3 here is CASSFTGTGNYNEQFF. The CDR3 coding sequence is TGTGCCAGCAGCTTCACCGGGACAGGTAACTACAATGAGCAGTTCTTC.

The chain employs TRBV4-1 and TRBJ1-2; no firm D call. This CDR3 is built from 14 residues. The germline gives CDR1 MGHRA, CDR2 YSYEKL. V was clipped by 1 base and J by 2 bases, with 8 bases between them. The CDR3 is CASSQVAINYGYTF. The CDR3 DNA reads as TGCGCCAGCAGCCAAGTGGCTATCAACTATGGCTACACCTTC.

This clonotype has just a few counts. The chain carries TRBV7-8 and TRBJ2-1; D not resolved. The CDR3 contains 12 residues. CDR1 is SGHVS and CDR2 is FQNEAQ in the germline V gene. V shed 5 bases and J shed 3 bases, with 5 bases lying between them. For the CDR3, the DNA is TGTGCCAGCAGCGCGGTCTACAATGAGCAGTTCTTC. This codes for CASSAVYNEQFF.

The V call is TRBV29-1, the J call TRBJ2-2; possibly TRBD1 or TRBD2 for D (6 bases each). The CDR3 sequence is 15 residues long. Looked up from germline, CDR1 is SQVTM and CDR2 is ANQGSEA. V lost 4 bases and J lost 5, with 17 bases in between. DNA for the CDR3: TGCAGCGTTGGAGGGGGGCACGGGTTGACCGGGGAGCTGTTTTTT. Its translation is CSVGGGHGLTGELFF.

The rearrangement joins TRBV5-6 to TRBJ1-2; D may be TRBD1 (6 bases). CDR1 and CDR2 from the germline V gene are SGHDT and YYEEEE. Trimming took 2 bases from V and 7 from J, leaving 12 bases between them. CDR3 length equals 13 residues. For the CDR3, the DNA is TGTGCCAGCAGCTTTCCAGGGGCTGGTGGCTACACCTTC. It is translated as CASSFPGAGGYTF.

This clonotype came up many times. The chain is built from TRBV29-1 and TRBJ2-3, with D tentatively TRBD1 or TRBD2 (6 bases each). The CDR3 has 13 amino acids. Germline V gene lookup returns CDR1 SQVTM and CDR2 ANQGSEA. V was cut by 1 base and J by 6 bases, with 11 bases left in between. The CDR3, as DNA: TGCAGCGTTGAAGGGGGGGCATTGGATACGCAGTATTTT. As protein: CSVEGGALDTQYF.

This clonotype appeared a few times. The gene calls are TRBV5-5 and TRBJ2-2; D is uncertain. Germline-derived CDR1 and CDR2 are SGHKS and YYEKEE (reference sequence). V was cut by 6 bases and J by 6 bases, with 9 bases left in between. The CDR3 has 12 residues. CDR3 nucleotide sequence: TGTGCCAGCATCAGCACCGCCGGGGAGCTGTTTTTT. Amino acids: CASISTAGELFF. Combining the CDR3 with reference TRBV5-5 and TRBJ2-2 gives the whole variable domain DAGVTQSPTHLIKTRGQQVTLRCSPISGHKSVSWYQQVLGQGPQFIFQYYEKEERGRGNFPDRFSARQFPNYSSELNVNALLLGDSALYLCASISTAGELFFGEGSRLTVL.

The chain links TRBV29-1 to TRBJ2-7; TRBD2 agrees at 13 bases. The CDR3 has 15 residues. From germline, CDR1 is SQVTM and CDR2 ANQGSEA. The ends lost 4 bases at V and 1 base at J; junction bases unmatched: 4. CDR3 nucleotide sequence: TGCAGCGTTGCGGCGGGACTAGCGGGATCCTACGAGCAGTACTTC. Translated: CSVAAGLAGSYEQYF.

The table lists this clonotype with many counts. The genes are TRBV20-1 and TRBJ2-3; TRBD1 or TRBD2 may be the D gene (5 bases each). V lost 2 bases, J lost 6 bases, and 27 bases lay in between. The germline V gene encodes CDR1 DFQATT and CDR2 SNEGSKA (reference sequence). This CDR3 contains 18 residues. The CDR3 sequence: CSARSPGAASSFGDTQYF. The CDR3 DNA is TGCAGTGCTAGATCCCCCGGGGCGGCCTCTTCATTTGGGGATACGCAGTATTTT.